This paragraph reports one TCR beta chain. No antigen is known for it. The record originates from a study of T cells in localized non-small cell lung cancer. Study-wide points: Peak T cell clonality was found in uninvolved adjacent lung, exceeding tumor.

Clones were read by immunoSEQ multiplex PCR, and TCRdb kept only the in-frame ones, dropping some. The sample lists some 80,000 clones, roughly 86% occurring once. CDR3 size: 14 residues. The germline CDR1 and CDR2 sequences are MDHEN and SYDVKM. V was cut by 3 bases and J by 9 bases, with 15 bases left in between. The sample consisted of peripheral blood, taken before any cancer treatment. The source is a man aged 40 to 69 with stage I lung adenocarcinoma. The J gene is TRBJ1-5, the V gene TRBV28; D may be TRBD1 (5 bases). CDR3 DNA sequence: TGTGCCAGCAGTTTGACCGGGGGAGGTGGGCCCCAGCATTTT. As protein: CASSLTGGGGPQHF.